This is a list of T cell receptor beta chains from one sample in a study of OX40 agonist ivuxolimab in advanced cancers. TCRdb keeps only in-frame clones here, not all; method: immunoSEQ multiplex PCR. The data hold around 48,000 clones, with more than 80% observed a single time. The material was CD4+ or CD8+ T cells sorted from blood, obtained in a trial of the OX40 agonist ivuxolimab. These receptors came from an adult with an advanced solid tumor such as melanoma, head and neck, liver or kidney cancer. CDR3s include the opening cysteine and the closing phenylalanine or tryptophan. The D gene is left open where the match is weak.

>TRBJ1-1|NA|TRBV27
CASSKVDRNTEAFF
>TRBJ2-2|NA|TRBV5-1
CASSLGQGNTGELFF
>TRBJ2-5|NA|TRBV27
CASRKGEVGTQYF
>TRBJ1-5|TRBD1|TRBV5-4
CASSLGTGSNQPQHF
>TRBJ2-5|NA|TRBV7-2
CASSLGQSQETQYF
>TRBJ1-5|NA|TRBV7-9
CASSLWQGSNQPQHF
>TRBJ2-5|NA|TRBV5-1
CASSPGDSETQYF
>TRBJ2-3|NA|TRBV30
CAWRASTDTQYF
>TRBJ2-5|NA|TRBV30
CAWSYDAETQYF
>TRBJ2-1|NA|TRBV6-5
CASSPGPHMAEQFF
>TRBJ2-3|NA|TRBV5-4
CASSEVAGSGSDTQYF
>TRBJ2-1|NA|TRBV12-1
CASTLSWDDRGIYNEQFF
>TRBJ1-1|NA|TRBV7-9
CASSFLSGEAFF
>TRBJ1-5|TRBD1|TRBV6-1
CASSEGTGVHQPQHF
>TRBJ1-2|NA|TRBV20-1
CSTGGDGYTF
>TRBJ1-2|TRBD1|TRBV6-5
CASSTQGGRHGYTF
>TRBJ2-4|TRBD2|TRBV4-3
CASSQGLAGGLAKNIQYF
>TRBJ2-2|TRBD2|TRBV27
CASSSRPPGLSTGELFF
>TRBJ2-3|TRBD2|TRBV7-2
CASSLVSAGGGTDTQYF
>TRBJ1-1|NA|TRBV7-9
CASSLAKGGLGTEAFF
>TRBJ1-6|NA|TRBV19
CASSPRSRPDSYNSPLHF
>TRBJ2-5|NA|TRBV6-5
CASSRRPIQETQYF
>TRBJ1-1|TRBD1|TRBV7-9
CASSRTGPEAFF
>TRBJ1-2|NA|TRBV19
CASSIDLGGKNYGYTF
>TRBJ2-3|NA|TRBV10-2
CASSEAGDTQYF
>TRBJ1-2|TRBD1|TRBV29-1
CSVGTGDGYGYTF
>TRBJ2-1|NA|TRBV29-1
CSTRHSIDSYNEQFF
>TRBJ2-7|TRBD2|TRBV7-2
CASTFGAGDHEQYF
>TRBJ2-3|TRBD2|TRBV4-1
CASSLQTSGGITDTQYF
>TRBJ1-6|NA|TRBV2
CASQESSSYNSPLHF
>TRBJ2-5|TRBD2|TRBV7-2
CASSSYGGGMETQYF
>TRBJ2-1|NA|TRBV7-3
CASSPPGSGSNEQFF
>TRBJ1-1|NA|TRBV10-3
CAISVMQGRAFF
>TRBJ2-3|NA|TRBV7-9
CASSLTRGTQYF
>TRBJ2-5|TRBD1|TRBV2
CASSGTGAMETQYF
>TRBJ1-2|TRBD1|TRBV6-5
CASKPTTGEDGYTF
>TRBJ1-1|TRBD1|TRBV30
CAWSVLRDRRGRAFF
>TRBJ2-7|NA|TRBV5-4
CASSLERQGGEQYF
>TRBJ1-1|NA|TRBV15
CATSREPRVQAFF
>TRBJ1-4|NA|TRBV7-9
CASRRAGEKLFF
>TRBJ1-1|NA|TRBV4-1
CASSHPTPMKLNTEAFF
>TRBJ1-2|NA|TRBV19
CASTGEGRGYTF